This TCR beta chain was sequenced during a study of post-analysis software for immune sequencing data. On the study more broadly: Relapsing-remitting, secondary progressive and progressive-relapsing forms of multiple sclerosis all featured among disease courses.

Between the trimmed V and J ends, which lost 4 bases and 5 bases, there was a span of 18 bases. Per the germline V gene, CDR1 is SQVTM and CDR2 is ANQGSEA. The CDR3 covers 14 residues. General observations from the study: Controls' normalized Chao1 diversity significantly exceeded that of multiple sclerosis patients. Five or six TRBV segments, TRBV5-6, TRBV5-1 and TRBV20-1 among them, were found more frequent in patients than controls.

This clonotype came up a few times. Its specificity is unknown. TCR beta cDNA libraries included unique molecular identifiers. Via MiXCR, TCRdb re-called the PCR reads, giving one row per CDR3 protein. Found here are 400,000 to 500,000 distinct CDR3 sequences, more than 30% of them singletons; the top ten hold approximately 7.7%. This receptor was obtained from a girl aged 2 to 9 with multiple sclerosis. Material for sequencing was blood. The V and J genes are TRBV29-1 and TRBJ2-7, with no clear D. CDR3 sequence: CSVAAGPVLNEQYF. For the CDR3, the DNA is TGCAGCGTTGCTGCCGGGCCCGTGCTGAACGAGCAGTACTTC.